A single sample gave rise to the 8 T cell receptor beta chains below, sequenced in a study of circulating and synovial CD4+ cells in juvenile arthritis. Some clones are missing from TCRdb's copy, which holds only in-frame ones; the method was immunoSEQ multiplex PCR. Of under 35,000 clones listed, around 93% are singletons. Material: CD4+ T cells from blood. The receptors here all came from a human donor with juvenile idiopathic arthritis.

The J gene is TRBJ2-7, the V gene TRBV28; D might be TRBD2 (5 bases). V dropped 7 bases and J dropped 2 bases, with 21 bases sitting between them. The CDR3 sequence is 16 residues long. Germline V gene data show CDR1 as MDHEN and CDR2 as SYDVKM. Here the CDR3 reads CASIKRAGLLTYEQYF. The CDR3 nucleotides read TGTGCCAGCATCAAAAGGGCTGGACTTTTAACCTACGAGCAGTACTTC.

The V call is TRBV28, the J call TRBJ2-1; TRBD2 agrees at 9 bases. Germline CDR1 reads MDHEN; CDR2 reads SYDVKM. This CDR3 has 13 amino acids. V lost 4 bases to trimming and J lost 15 bases; unmatched junction nucleotides: 10. The chain's CDR3 is CASSSFEREALFF. Here the CDR3 DNA reads TGTGCCAGCAGTTCATTCGAGCGGGAGGCCCTGTTCTTC.

The J gene is TRBJ1-4, the V gene TRBV9; weak D call: TRBD1 (5 bases). This CDR3 region has 15 residues. Trimming took off 0 bases at V and 0 bases at J, with 6 bases between the two ends. CDR1 is SGDLS, CDR2 YYNGEE, per germline. The CDR3 reads CASSVGTTTNEKLFF. The CDR3 DNA reads as TGTGCCAGCAGCGTAGGGACAACAACTAATGAAAAACTGTTTTTT.

This rearrangement joins TRBV28 to TRBJ2-3; a weak D match, TRBD2 (7 bases). Trimming took 6 bases from V and 4 from J, leaving 14 bases between them. The germline V gene encodes CDR1 MDHEN and CDR2 SYDVKM. The CDR3 sequence is 14 residues long. This chain's CDR3 is CASRKGGSPDTQYF. In DNA form, the CDR3 reads TGTGCCAGCAGGAAGGGGGGGTCACCAGATACGCAGTATTTT.

The chain uses TRBV6-5 and TRBJ2-3; TRBD2 might be the D (6 bases). The V gene's germline CDR1 is MNHEY and CDR2 SVGAGI. The length of the CDR3 is 16 residues. The germline V and J ends were trimmed by 0 bases and 0 bases, with 10 bases remaining between them. The CDR3 is CASSYSRGTSTDTQYF. In DNA, the CDR3 is TGTGCCAGCAGTTACTCGAGAGGGACTAGCACAGATACGCAGTATTTT.

This clone was detected once. V and J are TRBV5-1 and TRBJ2-3, with 11 bases that match TRBD2. Germline trimming cut 5 bases from V and 2 bases from J; bases unmatched to any gene: 7. CDR1 and CDR2 (germline): SGHRS, YFSETQ. The CDR3 sequence is 16 residues long. The CDR3, as DNA: TGCGCCAGCAGGGAAATGACTAGCGGGATCACAGATACGCAGTATTTT. It translates to CASREMTSGITDTQYF.

The chain is built from TRBV19 and TRBJ1-2; a weak D match, TRBD1 (5 bases). Germline V lookup: CDR1 LNHDA, CDR2 SQIVND (reference sequence). The CDR3 extends over 13 amino acids. Trimming took 6 bases from V and 2 from J, leaving 10 bases between them. The CDR3 DNA is TGTGCCAGTAGGGCCAGGGTCAACTATGGCTACACCTTC. Protein sequence: CASRARVNYGYTF.

J is TRBJ2-1 and V is TRBV19, with 10 positions matching TRBD2. This CDR3 region has 13 residues. The trim removed 9 bases at V and 8 bases at J, leaving 7 bases unmatched. Germline V gene sequence: CDR1 LNHDA, CDR2 SQIVND (reference sequence). The CDR3 region is CASQRLAGDEQFF. The CDR3 DNA reads as TGTGCCAGCCAACGACTAGCGGGCGATGAGCAGTTCTTC. Full variable domain (missing parts from reference TRBV19 and TRBJ2-1): DGGITQSPKYLFRKEGQNVTLSCEQNLNHDAMYWYRQDPGQGLRLIYYSQIVNDFQKGDIAEGYSVSREKKESFPLTVTSAQKNPTAFYLCASQRLAGDEQFFGPGTRLTVL.